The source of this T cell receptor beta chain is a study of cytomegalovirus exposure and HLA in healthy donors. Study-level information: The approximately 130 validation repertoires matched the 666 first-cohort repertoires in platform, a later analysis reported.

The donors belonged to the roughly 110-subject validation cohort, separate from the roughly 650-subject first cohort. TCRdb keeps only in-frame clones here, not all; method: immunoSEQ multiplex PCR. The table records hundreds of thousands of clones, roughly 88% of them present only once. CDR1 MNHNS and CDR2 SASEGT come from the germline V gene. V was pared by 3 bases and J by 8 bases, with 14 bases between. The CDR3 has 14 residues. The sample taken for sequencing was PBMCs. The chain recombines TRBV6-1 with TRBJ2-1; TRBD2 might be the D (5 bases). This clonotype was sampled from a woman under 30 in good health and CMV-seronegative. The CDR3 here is CASSEKGEIYEQFF. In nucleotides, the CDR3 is TGTGCCAGCAGTGAGAAGGGAGAGATCTATGAGCAGTTCTTC.